These 22 T cell receptor beta chains were all obtained from the same sample, sequenced in a study of T-cell reconstitution after alpha-beta-depleted transplantation in children. Researchers prepared the TCRbeta library using unique molecular identifiers, the study reports. TCRdb recomputed calls from the PCR reads with MiXCR, one row per CDR3 protein. The sample includes 700,000 to 950,000 distinct CDR3 sequences, less than 20% of them seen just once. The sample here was PBMCs, mostly from graft donor cells, taken 360 days after TCRalphabeta/CD19-depleted stem cell transplant. The source of these receptors is a male patient aged 10 to 17 who had a stem cell transplant for acute lymphoblastic leukemia, so the T cells may come from the graft donor.

The genes are TRBV10-1 and TRBJ2-3; D is unclear. V was clipped by 4 bases and J by 2 bases, with 16 bases between them. The CDR3 is 16 amino acids. The germline gives CDR1 WNHNN, CDR2 SYGVQD (reference sequence). Here the CDR3 reads CASSGATTLSTDTQYF. In nucleotides, the CDR3 is TGCGCCAGCAGTGGAGCCACCACCCTCTCCACAGATACGCAGTATTTT.

The chain employs TRBV5-6 and TRBJ2-5, with 7 nucleotides matching TRBD2. Unmatched junction bases numbered 6, after V lost 7 bases and J lost 3 bases. The CDR3 length is 13 residues. The germline CDR1 and CDR2 sequences are SGHDT and YYEEEE. The CDR3 DNA reads as TGTGCCAGCGAAGGGGAGGGGAAAGAGACCCAGTACTTC. It translates to CASEGEGKETQYF.

This clonotype was detected many times. The chain has TRBV7-9 and TRBJ2-4; 8 bases are shared with TRBD2. This CDR3 comprises 17 residues. After removal of 3 bases from V and 3 bases from J, the junction contained 10 bases not matched to a gene. The germline CDR1 and CDR2 sequences are SEHNR and FQNEAQ (reference sequence). This CDR3 reads CASSFVMLAGVKNIQYF. CDR3 DNA: TGTGCCAGCAGCTTCGTCATGCTAGCGGGTGTCAAAAACATTCAGTACTTC.

This rearrangement joins TRBV5-1 to TRBJ2-3; the match to TRBD2 covers 8 bases. Germline V CDR1 and CDR2: SGHRS, YFSETQ. The CDR3 totals 18 residues. The ends lost 2 bases at V and 3 bases at J; junction bases unmatched: 14. CDR3 nucleotides: TGCGCCAGCAGCTTCCCCCCTTCGAGCGGGAGATTTACAGATACGCAGTATTTT. It translates to CASSFPPSSGRFTDTQYF. Based on the CDR3 plus reference TRBV5-1 and TRBJ2-3, the full variable domain is KAGVTQTPRYLIKTRGQQVTLSCSPISGHRSVSWYQQTPGQGLQFLFEYFSETQRNKGNFPGRFSGRQFSNSRSEMNVSTLELGDSALYLCASSFPPSSGRFTDTQYFGPGTRLTVL.

The table lists this clonotype with a few counts. The chain is built from TRBV7-9 and TRBJ1-2; 9 nucleotides line up with TRBD1. This CDR3 region has 15 residues. CDR1 and CDR2 from the germline V gene are SEHNR and FQNEAQ (reference sequence). V gave up 2 bases and J gave up 4 bases; unmatched junction bases: 5. Written as DNA, the CDR3 is TGTGCCAGCAGCTTATCCGGGACAGGGCGCTATGGCTACACCTTC. This sequence encodes CASSLSGTGRYGYTF.

The rearrangement joins TRBV4-1 to TRBJ2-1; 9 nucleotides agree with TRBD2. Looked up from germline, CDR1 is MGHRA and CDR2 is YSYEKL. V shed 0 bases, J shed 7 bases, and the junction held 7 bases outside the gene matches. The CDR3 has 16 residues. The CDR3, as DNA: TGCGCCAGCAGCCAAGATCATAGCGGGAGAGGTAATGAGCAGTTCTTC. Its protein is CASSQDHSGRGNEQFF.

As regards this clonotype: This may arise from a read error, as a much more abundant clone is one base away. The CDR3 nucleotides read TGTACCAGCACCACCGGGACATTTTTGTTCAATGAGCAGTTCTTC. It is translated as CTSTTGTFLFNEQFF. The gene calls are TRBV28 and TRBJ2-1; D possibly corresponds to TRBD1 (6 bases). The V gene's germline CDR1 is MDHEN and CDR2 SYDVKM. The CDR3 is 15 residues long.

The sample holds many counts of this clonotype. CDR3 bases: TGTGCCAGCAGTTTAAGTAGAGACAGGCTTAGCAATCAGCCCCAGCATTTT. This gives the protein CASSLSRDRLSNQPQHF. V gene TRBV12-3 or TRBV12-4 combines with J gene TRBJ1-5, with D possibly matching TRBD1 (6 bases). V was pared by 2 bases and J by 0 bases, with 14 bases between. This CDR3 contains 17 residues.

The table lists this clonotype with a few counts. This rearrangement joins TRBV12-5 to TRBJ2-1; D is possibly TRBD2 (5 bases). CDR3 length: 16 amino acids. The germline V and J ends were trimmed by 4 bases and 6 bases, with 19 bases remaining between them. The V gene's germline CDR1 is LGHNT and CDR2 FRNRAP. CDR3 residues: CASGSTTTGDINEQFF. Written as DNA, the CDR3 is TGTGCTAGTGGTTCTACTACGACCGGGGATATCAATGAGCAGTTCTTC.

The rearrangement links TRBV12-5 to TRBJ2-7; the match to TRBD1 covers 12 bases. The CDR3 totals 15 residues. V lost 4 bases, J lost 2 bases, and 3 bases stayed unmatched. CDR1 LGHNT and CDR2 FRNRAP come from the germline V gene. CDR3 coding DNA: TGTGCTAGTGGTTCCCGGGACAGGGGGCCCTACGAGCAGTACTTC. Translation gives CASGSRDRGPYEQYF.

The J gene is TRBJ2-7, the V gene TRBV20-1; 8 bases agree with TRBD1. The CDR3 loop spans 15 amino acids. Germline CDR1 reads DFQATT; CDR2 reads SNEGSKA (reference sequence). The V segment lost 0 bases and the J segment 2 bases; nucleotides outside the gene matches: 6. The CDR3 region is CSARELQGVTYEQYF. The CDR3 DNA is TGCAGTGCTAGAGAGTTACAGGGGGTGACCTACGAGCAGTACTTC.

The V and J genes are TRBV7-3 and TRBJ2-6; D is unresolved. The ends were cut back, 4 bases at V and 4 bases at J, with 11 bases in the middle. Germline CDR1 and CDR2: SGHTA and FQGTGA. This CDR3 has 15 amino acids. The CDR3 region has the DNA TGTGCCAGCAGCTCCCCCAAGGAGGGGGCCAACGTCCTGACTTTC. It encodes CASSSPKEGANVLTF.

There are many counts of this clonotype. The chain couples TRBV27 to TRBJ1-1, with TRBD1 matching over 8 bases. The CDR3 has 14 amino acids. With 4 bases clipped from V and 3 bases from J, the junction kept 4 bases outside the gene matches. CDR1 and CDR2 from the germline V gene are MNHEY and SMNVEV (reference sequence). In DNA, the CDR3 is TGTGCCAGCAGTTATCAGGGGGCGTACACTGAAGCTTTCTTT. Its translation: CASSYQGAYTEAFF.

This clonotype has more than one count but fewer than ten. This chain connects TRBV5-1 to TRBJ2-7; D may match TRBD1 or TRBD2 (5 bases each). The germline V gene has CDR1 SGHRS and CDR2 YFSETQ. This CDR3 contains 13 residues. Trimming removed 4 bases from V and 6 bases from J, with 14 bases in between. Here the CDR3 DNA reads TGCGCCAGCAGCCGGACGACGGGGCTCGAGCAGTACTTC. Protein product: CASSRTTGLEQYF. Full variable domain (outside the CDR3, taken from reference TRBV5-1 and TRBJ2-7): KAGVTQTPRYLIKTRGQQVTLSCSPISGHRSVSWYQQTPGQGLQFLFEYFSETQRNKGNFPGRFSGRQFSNSRSEMNVSTLELGDSALYLCASSRTTGLEQYFGPGTRLTVT.

This clonotype has just a few counts. Here the CDR3 DNA reads TGCGCCAGCAGCCAAGTTTCAAGGACAGGGGCCAACCTCTACGAGCAGTACTTC. It yields the protein CASSQVSRTGANLYEQYF. The chain recombines TRBV4-1 with TRBJ2-7, with TRBD1 matching 9 bases. V lost 1 base to trimming and J lost 3 bases; unmatched junction nucleotides: 13. Looked up from germline, CDR1 is MGHRA and CDR2 is YSYEKL. The CDR3 runs to 18 residues.

The chain employs TRBV19 and TRBJ2-3; D is perhaps TRBD2 (6 bases). This CDR3 region has 12 residues. Germline CDR1 is LNHDA and CDR2 is SQIVND (reference sequence). V lost 10 bases and J lost 5, with 13 bases in between. CDR3 nucleotide sequence: TGTGCCACCTGTAGCGGCCTAGATACGCAGTATTTT. Protein sequence: CATCSGLDTQYF.

As concerns this clonotype: One end of the junction varies from germline; a read error may be responsible. V usage is TRBV7-9 and J usage is TRBJ2-1; weak D call: TRBD2 (7 bases). Germline values: CDR1 SEHNR, CDR2 FQNEAQ (reference sequence). This CDR3 contains 12 residues. CDR3 in DNA: TGTGCCAGCAGCCCAGAGGTCGGAGGGGGGGTCTTC. Protein product: CASSPEVGGGVF.

This clonotype was recorded a few times. The chain employs TRBV28 and TRBJ2-5; 7 bases map to TRBD1. From germline, CDR1 is MDHEN and CDR2 SYDVKM. This CDR3 spans 12 amino acids. The V segment lost 8 bases and the J segment 5 bases; nucleotides outside the gene matches: 5. CDR3 loop: CASAGGTETQYF. The CDR3 region has the DNA TGTGCCAGCGCAGGGGGAACGGAGACCCAGTACTTC.

This clonotype was seen a few times. The rearrangement uses TRBV9 and TRBJ2-4; D possibly matches TRBD1 or TRBD2 (6 bases each). The CDR3 is made up of 15 amino acids. Germline V CDR1 and CDR2: SGDLS, YYNGEE. Trimming stripped 0 bases from V and 12 bases from J, with 19 bases between. In nucleotides, the CDR3 is TGTGCCAGCAGCGTAGACGGGGAAAGGGGGGTGGGTCAGTACTTC. Translation: CASSVDGERGVGQYF. The complete variable domain, with remaining parts taken from reference TRBV9 and TRBJ2-4, reads DSGVTQTPKHLITATGQRVTLRCSPRSGDLSVYWYQQSLDQGLQFLIQYYNGEERAKGNILERFSAQQFPDLHSELNLSSLELGDSALYFCASSVDGERGVGQYFGAGTRLSVL.

This clonotype was counted a few times. The CDR3 protein is CASSGSFKTGPETQYF. The CDR3 nucleotides are TGTGCCAGCAGTGGCTCGTTTAAAACGGGGCCAGAGACCCAGTACTTC. The chain carries TRBV27 and TRBJ2-5; TRBD1 or TRBD2 may be the D gene (5 bases each). The ends were cut back, 5 bases at V and 4 bases at J, with 20 bases in the middle. This CDR3 comprises 16 residues. CDR1 is MNHEY and CDR2 is SMNVEV in the germline V gene (reference sequence).

This clonotype has a count of ten or more. V and J are TRBV12-3 or TRBV12-4 and TRBJ2-3; 8 nucleotides match TRBD2. V lost 8 bases and J lost 7; bases outside the gene matches: 11. The CDR3 contains 14 residues. CDR3 coding DNA: TGTGCCAGCGTCGGAGCGGGAGAGATTAATACGCAGTATTTT. Protein sequence: CASVGAGEINTQYF.

DNA for the CDR3: TGTGCCAGCAGTCCTAGCGGGAGGAGGGACGAGCAGTACTTC. This codes for CASSPSGRRDEQYF. The chain recombines TRBV12-3 or TRBV12-4 with TRBJ2-7, with 11 bases aligning to TRBD2. Trimming removed 5 bases from V and 5 bases from J; junction bases left unmatched: 5. The CDR3 runs 14 residues.